This T cell receptor beta chain was documented in a study of post-analysis software for immune sequencing data (dated by TCRdb to 2013 to 2016). Describing the broader study: Relapsing-remitting, secondary progressive and progressive-relapsing multiple sclerosis were recorded as disease courses, and subtype annotation was lacking for some patients. The multiple sclerosis patient repertoires were compared with 11 previously published healthy control repertoires from donors aged roughly 6 to 27 years. A subset of samples was prepared in parallel using single-end sample barcoding, then pooled and co-amplified after Illumina adapter ligation.

TCR beta repertoires were profiled from peripheral blood of 10 to 15 young patients with multiple sclerosis to demonstrate the VDJtools post-analysis software. The multiple sclerosis patients were children and adolescents between about 6 and 16 years of age. This clonotype was picked up a small number of times. Its antigen target is currently unknown. Base qualities are not provided; no much larger clone lies one nucleotide away. Here is what the overall study found, with its caveats: The multiple sclerosis patient group was slightly younger than the control group. Compared with controls, multiple sclerosis patients had significantly lower normalized Chao1 diversity, a finding suggesting substantial peripheral T-cell clonal expansion. Direct clustering with F measure showed strong co-clustering of samples prepared in the same batch, prompting a batch-effect correction. Several TRBV segments, including TRBV5-6, TRBV5-1 and TRBV20-1, were significantly more frequent in patients than controls.

Libraries were prepared through PCR. The sequencer was an Illumina HiSeq 2500. To reduce PCR and sequencing biases, unique molecular identifiers were incorporated into the TCR beta cDNA libraries. Some 500,000 cDNA molecules were obtained per 1 to 10 million input T cells, so each molecule approximated one T cell. The same protocol used for the earlier healthy control dataset was applied to prepare and sequence the patient libraries. Within a given batch, samples were prepared together, multiplexed and sequenced on the same HiSeq lane. Under the source paper's analysis protocol: Raw barcoded reads were processed with MIGEC, and single-read molecular identifier groups were discarded before consensus assembly and CDR3 extraction. Clonotype tables were post-analysed with VDJtools, and diversity was normalized by down-sampling all datasets to the smallest sample size. Repertoire overlap clustering matched CDR3 amino acid but not nucleotide sequences to correct batch-related cross-sample contamination. TCRdb took the public reads, trimmed them with fastp at Q25, ran MiXCR for clone calling and kept in-frame beta chains. Entries that share a CDR3 protein sequence are merged under the most common genes and DNA. The V and J calls shown here were made by TCRdb, not taken from the authors' results. The sample yields hundreds of thousands of distinct CDR3 sequences; around 53% were counted once. Together, the top ten hold roughly 4.4% of the sample.

V is cut by 7 bases and J by 3 bases, and the space between the germline ends is 10 bases. Its CDR3 holds 11 amino acids, cysteine through phenylalanine. CDR3 DNA only is kept here, 33 bases in frame from base 1. The germline V gene supplies CDR1 SQVTM and CDR2 ANQGSEA. This TCR derives from a girl under 18 with multiple sclerosis. The sequenced sample consisted of blood. The rearrangement combines TRBV29-1 with TRBJ2-7; no D gene call is confident. For the CDR3, the sequence is CSAEILYEQYF. The bases read TGCAGCGCCGAAATTCTCTACGAGCAGTACTTC.